The present entry profiles one T cell receptor (beta chain) with its context. V was trimmed by 4 bases and J by 0 bases, leaving 7 bases between them. Germline V gives CDR1 DFQATT, CDR2 SNEGSKA (reference sequence). This CDR3 contains 13 residues. Indicated time point: pre-sensitization, week 0. Treatment defined: therapeutic diphenylcyclopropenone sensitization with weekly scalp DPC. The sample comes from a study of human T cells and chemical hapten exposure. TCRdb analysed the RACE reads with MiXCR anew, one entry per CDR3 protein. The sample carries around 260,000 distinct CDR3 sequences, around 9.3% recorded once.

V usage is TRBV20-1 and J usage is TRBJ2-4; D not resolved. This TCR was recovered from a woman in her 40s with alopecia areata. Some clones in this sample may be carry-over from other donors' samples. Specimen: whole blood, collected in connection with sensitization to the hapten diphenylcyclopropenone (DPC). CDR3 bases: TGCAGTGCTACCGGGCCAGCCAAAAACATTCAGTACTTC. Its protein product is CSATGPAKNIQYF.